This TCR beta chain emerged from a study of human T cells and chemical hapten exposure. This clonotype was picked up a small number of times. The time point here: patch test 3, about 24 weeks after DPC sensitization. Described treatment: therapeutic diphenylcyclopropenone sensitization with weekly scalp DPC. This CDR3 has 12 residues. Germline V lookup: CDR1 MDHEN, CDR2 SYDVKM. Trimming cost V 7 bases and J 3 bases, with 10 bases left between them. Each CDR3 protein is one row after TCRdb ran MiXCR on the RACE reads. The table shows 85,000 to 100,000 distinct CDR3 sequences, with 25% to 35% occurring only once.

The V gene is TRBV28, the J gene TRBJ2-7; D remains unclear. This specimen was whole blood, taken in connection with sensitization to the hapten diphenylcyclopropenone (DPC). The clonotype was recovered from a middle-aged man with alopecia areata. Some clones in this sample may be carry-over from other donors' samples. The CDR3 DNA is TGTGCCAGCAATTCAGGTGTCTACGAGCAGTACTTC. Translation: CASNSGVYEQYF.